This T cell receptor beta chain came from a study of T cell changes during pregnancy in multiple sclerosis. Here immunoSEQ multiplex PCR was the method, and the copy in TCRdb shows in-frame clones only, minus some. The sample yields around 100,000 clones, roughly nine tenths seen once. This CDR3 is 16 amino acids long. Trimming pared 10 bases from V and 0 bases from J, leaving 16 bases between. Germline assignment: CDR1 SEHNR and CDR2 FQNEAQ (reference sequence). The chain joins TRBV7-9 to TRBJ2-6; D is possibly TRBD1 (6 bases). The sequenced sample was peripheral blood, obtained in the second trimester of pregnancy. This receptor was taken from a female donor with multiple sclerosis, enrolled in a pregnancy study. The CDR3 bases are TGTGCCAACGAGGGGGTCCCCCCCTCTGGGGCCAACGTCCTGACTTTC. Translated: CANEGVPPSGANVLTF.